The 23 T cell receptor beta chains reported below all come from one sample, sequenced in a study of CD8+CD57+ T cells in acquired aplastic anemia. CDR3 and TCR beta VDJ profiling relied on genomic DNA as the template. TCRdb analysed the reads with MiXCR anew, one entry per CDR3 protein. The data show 200,000 to 250,000 distinct CDR3 sequences, approximately 35% seen once. Sequencing was done on a sample of sorted CD4+, CD8+, or CD8+CD57+ T cells (not recorded which) from PBMCs. These TCRs come from a human donor in good health, serving as a control.

The sample holds many counts of this clonotype. This chain joins TRBV19 and TRBJ1-2; possibly TRBD1 for D (6 bases). Germline V gene data show CDR1 as LNHDA and CDR2 as SQIVND (reference sequence). The CDR3 has 13 residues. V was shortened by 4 bases and J by 5 bases, with 11 bases between the two germline ends. In DNA form, the CDR3 reads TGTGCCAGTAGTACACAGGGTCGGTATGGCTACACCTTC. Its protein product is CASSTQGRYGYTF.

This clonotype was picked up many times. The V and J genes are TRBV24-1 and TRBJ2-3; TRBD2 is a possible D gene (7 bases). V was trimmed by 2 bases and J by 2 bases, leaving 25 bases between them. This CDR3 comprises 20 residues. Germline V lookup: CDR1 KGHDR, CDR2 SFDVKD. The CDR3 loop reads CATSDSMAGAPYGNTDTQYF. CDR3 nucleotides: TGTGCCACCAGTGATTCGATGGCGGGGGCCCCCTATGGCAACACAGATACGCAGTATTTT.

This clonotype was seen at least ten times. The chain joins TRBV29-1 to TRBJ1-1, with 9 bases matching TRBD1. The CDR3 contains 15 residues. V lost 4 bases and J lost 4; bases outside the gene matches: 10. Germline assignment: CDR1 SQVTM and CDR2 ANQGSEA. CDR3 region: CSVVPTGGGFTEAFF. The CDR3 bases are TGCAGCGTTGTCCCAACAGGGGGCGGTTTCACTGAAGCTTTCTTT.

The gene calls are TRBV29-1 and TRBJ1-6, with 8 nucleotides matching TRBD1. This CDR3 contains 11 residues. Per the germline V gene, CDR1 is SQVTM and CDR2 is ANQGSEA. J gave up 10 bases and V 8 bases, and 4 bases lay outside the gene matches. The CDR3 sequence is CSLQGESPLHF. CDR3 nucleotide sequence: TGCAGCTTACAGGGGGAATCACCCCTCCACTTT.

The chain links TRBV11-2 to TRBJ1-2; a possible D gene is TRBD1 (5 bases). Trimming took 1 base from V and 8 from J, leaving 11 bases between them. CDR1 SGHAT and CDR2 FQNNGV come from the germline V gene. This CDR3 contains 13 residues. CDR3 region: CASSLAGIEGYTF. For the CDR3, the DNA is TGTGCCAGCAGCTTAGCAGGGATCGAGGGCTACACCTTC.

This clonotype was counted many times. The chain joins TRBV20-1 to TRBJ1-2, with unresolved D. The CDR3 is 12 residues long. V was shortened by 8 bases and J by 4 bases, with 14 bases between the two germline ends. Germline CDR1 DFQATT, CDR2 SNEGSKA (reference sequence). The CDR3 region has the DNA TGCAGTACGTTAGACGGCACCTATGGCTACACCTTC. Protein sequence: CSTLDGTYGYTF.

The chain employs TRBV2 and TRBJ1-2; D remains unclear. The length of the CDR3 is 11 residues. Germline CDR1 and CDR2: SNHLY and FYNNEI. V was cut by 3 bases and J by 4 bases, with 3 bases left in between. For the CDR3, the DNA is TGTGCCAGCAGTGAGCCCTATGGCTACACCTTC. It yields the protein CASSEPYGYTF.

The chain is built from TRBV6-1 and TRBJ1-1, with 7 bases matching TRBD1. With V trimmed by 8 bases and J by 1 base, 4 bases remained unmatched. Per germline, CDR1 MNHNS and CDR2 SASEGT. This CDR3 is 13 amino acids long. The CDR3 DNA sequence: TGTGCCAGCTCGGGACAGCCGAACACTGAAGCTTTCTTT. Protein: CASSGQPNTEAFF.

This clonotype was detected only a few times. The V call is TRBV6-5, the J call TRBJ2-2, with D possibly being TRBD1 or TRBD2 (7 bases each). In germline, CDR1 is MNHEY, CDR2 SVGAGI. V was shortened by 4 bases and J by 3 bases, with 12 bases between the two germline ends. The CDR3 contains 15 residues. CDR3 protein: CASSSQGGDTGELFF. The DNA of the CDR3 is TGTGCCAGCAGTTCCCAGGGGGGGGACACCGGGGAGCTGTTTTTT.

This clonotype occurred many times. The chain joins TRBV29-1 to TRBJ2-4; D is unresolved. In germline, CDR1 is SQVTM, CDR2 ANQGSEA. This CDR3 is 17 amino acids long. V lost 4 bases and J 3 bases, leaving 22 bases between the germline ends. CDR3 bases: TGCAGCGTTGGATGGTCCGATCAAAGTCACGTCAAAAACATTCAGTACTTC. It encodes CSVGWSDQSHVKNIQYF.

This clonotype was found many times. V usage is TRBV24-1 and J usage is TRBJ1-3; D call uncertain. V lost 3 bases and J lost 0, with 8 bases in between. From germline, CDR1 is KGHDR and CDR2 SFDVKD. There are 15 residues in the CDR3. DNA of the CDR3: TGTGCCACCAGTGATGCGAGGAGCTCTGGAAACACCATATATTTT. Protein sequence: CATSDARSSGNTIYF.

Only a few counts were recorded for this clonotype. The chain couples TRBV25-1 to TRBJ2-1, with 8 bases identical to TRBD1. The germline V gene has CDR1 MGHDK and CDR2 SYGVNS. The J segment lost 5 bases and the V segment lost 2 bases, leaving 5 bases of the junction unmatched. The CDR3 loop spans 15 amino acids. The CDR3 sequence: CASSEQTGVDNEQFF. For the CDR3, the DNA is TGTGCCAGCAGTGAACAGACAGGGGTCGACAATGAGCAGTTCTTC.

This clonotype was seen only a few times. The V call is TRBV18, the J call TRBJ1-3, with 10 bases aligning to TRBD1. In germline, CDR1 is KGHSH, CDR2 LQKENI. Losses at the gene ends were 3 bases for V and 2 bases for J; bases not matched to a gene: 4. The CDR3 loop spans 16 amino acids. CDR3 residues: CASSPSGTGAGNTIYF. CDR3 nucleotides: TGTGCCAGCTCACCTTCCGGGACAGGGGCTGGAAACACCATATATTTT.

This clonotype was recorded many times. V is TRBV13 and J is TRBJ1-6, with D possibly TRBD1 on 5 matching bases. V was cut by 5 bases and J by 6 bases, with 11 bases left in between. Germline CDR1 is PRHDT and CDR2 is FYEKMQ (reference sequence). This CDR3 has 14 amino acids. The CDR3 here is CASSPGRTNSPLHF. The CDR3 DNA reads TGTGCCAGCAGCCCGGGACGGACTAATTCACCCCTCCACTTT.

There are many counts of this clonotype. The chain employs TRBV7-9 and TRBJ2-5, with 11 bases matching TRBD1. V lost 2 bases and J lost 7; bases outside the gene matches: 6. The CDR3 covers 15 residues. Germline CDR1 and CDR2: SEHNR and FQNEAQ (reference sequence). The DNA for the CDR3 is TGTGCCAGCAGCTTAACCGGGACAGGGGGGGTGACCCAGTACTTC. Its translation: CASSLTGTGGVTQYF.

The rearrangement links TRBV7-9 to TRBJ1-4; D unresolved. CDR3 length: 13 amino acids. Germline values: CDR1 SEHNR, CDR2 FQNEAQ (reference sequence). With 2 bases removed from V and 7 bases from J, the gap between germline ends came to 8 bases. Written as DNA, the CDR3 is TGTGCCAGCAGCTTAACGGGCACTGAAAAACTGTTTTTT. Translation: CASSLTGTEKLFF.

The V and J genes are TRBV19 and TRBJ2-3; the D is unclear. V was cut by 6 bases and J by 5 bases, with 18 bases left in between. Germline CDR1 and CDR2: LNHDA and SQIVND (reference sequence). The CDR3 consists of 15 residues. For the CDR3, the DNA is TGTGCCAGTAGGACCTTATTCGGCCTTGAAGATACGCAGTATTTT. Residues: CASRTLFGLEDTQYF.

There are a few counts of this clonotype. The V call is TRBV10-3, the J call TRBJ2-6, with TRBD2 matching 9 bases. Losses at the gene ends were 10 bases for V and 0 bases for J; bases not matched to a gene: 1. CDR1 is ENHRY and CDR2 is SYGVKD in the germline V gene. The CDR3 sequence is 14 residues long. The CDR3 DNA reads as TGTGCCAGCGGGGGGGTCTCTGGGGCCAACGTCCTGACTTTC. Residues: CASGGVSGANVLTF.

This clonotype was observed many times. J is TRBJ1-1 and V is TRBV12-3 or TRBV12-4, with 7 bases matching TRBD1. Unmatched junction bases numbered 11, after V lost 6 bases and J lost 7 bases. This CDR3 is built from 14 residues. The CDR3 nucleotides read TGTGCCAGCAGCCGGGGACAGAGGGGCGATGAAGCTTTCTTT. Its protein is CASSRGQRGDEAFF.

This clonotype was seen many times. The V gene is TRBV2, the J gene TRBJ2-2; D is unresolved. Germline values: CDR1 SNHLY, CDR2 FYNNEI. This CDR3 is built from 12 residues. Trimming left V 9 bases short and J 2 bases short, with 7 bases between. The CDR3 DNA sequence: TGTGCCAGTAATCGCAACACCGGGGAGCTGTTTTTT. Protein product: CASNRNTGELFF.

This clonotype was counted a few times. The chain is built from TRBV5-1 and TRBJ2-1; D unclear. Germline values: CDR1 SGHRS, CDR2 YFSETQ. V was cut by 3 bases and J by 0 bases, with 10 bases left in between. CDR3 length: 15 residues. DNA of the CDR3: TGCGCCAGCAGCTATTCACAAAGCTCCTACAATGAGCAGTTCTTC. Translating gives CASSYSQSSYNEQFF.

In this sample, this clonotype turned up many times. V is TRBV20-1 and J is TRBJ2-5; 7 nucleotides align to TRBD1. The V gene end was trimmed by 6 bases and the J gene end by 4 bases; junction bases not matched to a gene: 5. This CDR3 spans 12 amino acids. CDR1 is DFQATT and CDR2 is SNEGSKA in the germline V gene (reference sequence). The DNA of the CDR3 is TGCAGTGCCACCGGGACAGCAGAGACCCAGTACTTC. Translated: CSATGTAETQYF.

This clonotype appeared many times. J is TRBJ2-7 and V is TRBV2, with 9 nucleotides matching TRBD1. V dropped 6 bases and J dropped 6; count of bases not matched to a gene: 6. Germline CDR1 reads SNHLY; CDR2 reads FYNNEI. The CDR3 has 13 residues. CDR3 coding DNA: TGTGCCAGCAGCTCGGGACAGGGTGGCGAGCAGTACTTC. Translating gives CASSSGQGGEQYF.